A single sample is the source of the 21 T cell receptor beta chains below, sequenced in a study of beta chain features in type 1 diabetes. Sequencing targeted expressed TCRB transcripts, as all isolated RNA had been reverse transcribed. Data came from immunoSEQ multiplex PCR; TCRdb stores just in-frame clones and leaves some out. The sample records 45,000 to 60,000 clones, roughly 45% being singletons. Whole-study results and caveats: When Type 1 diabetes patients were examined, their TCRB CDR3s proved moderately but significantly shorter in all four CD4+ subsets.

These TCRs are of unknown antigen specificity. Input material: stem cell memory CD4+ T cells from blood. These receptors were collected from a man aged 25-40 years with type 1 diabetes.

The CDR3 loop reads CASRTTGGRYGYTF. The CDR3 DNA is TGTGCCAGTAGGACCACAGGGGGCCGCTATGGCTACACCTTC. V gene TRBV19 combines with J gene TRBJ1-2; 9 nucleotides line up with TRBD1. Germline assignment: CDR1 LNHDA and CDR2 SQIVND (reference sequence). Trimming took 6 bases from V and 4 from J; bases not matched to a gene: 6. The CDR3 has 14 amino acids.

This clone has more than one count but fewer than ten. The chain uses TRBV4-1 and TRBJ1-1, with a weak D call TRBD1 (6 bases). V dropped 5 bases and J dropped 4 bases, with 17 bases sitting between them. The CDR3 spans 15 residues. CDR1 and CDR2 (germline): MGHRA, YSYEKL. The CDR3 DNA is TGCGCCAGCAGCGCTCCGACCACAGGGACCACTGAAGCTTTCTTT. It specifies CASSAPTTGTTEAFF.

The V call is TRBV7-8, the J call TRBJ1-1, with TRBD1 as a possible D gene (6 bases). The V end was cut by 5 bases, the J end by 5 bases, with 12 bases between. CDR1 is SGHVS and CDR2 is FQNEAQ in the germline V gene. The length of the CDR3 is 13 residues. The CDR3 DNA is TGTGCCAGCAGCCGATACAGGGAAACTGAAGCTTTCTTT. Translation: CASSRYRETEAFF.

V gene TRBV7-2 combines with J gene TRBJ2-1; 7 bases line up with TRBD2. V was clipped by 1 base and J by 7 bases; unmatched bases: 10. The CDR3 has 16 amino acids. Per germline, CDR1 SGHTA and CDR2 FQGNSA. The CDR3 loop is CASSLVAASGYNEQFF. In DNA form, the CDR3 reads TGTGCCAGCAGCTTAGTCGCGGCTAGCGGTTATAATGAGCAGTTCTTC.

The gene calls are TRBV11-1 and TRBJ2-1; tentative D call: TRBD2 (5 bases). Germline-derived CDR1 and CDR2 are SGHAT and FQDESV (reference sequence). The V end was cut by 5 bases, the J end by 16 bases, with 15 bases between. This CDR3 is 11 amino acids long. CDR3 residues: CASSNGRPIFF. The CDR3 DNA reads TGTGCCAGCAGCAATGGGAGACCCATCTTCTTC.

The chain links TRBV19 to TRBJ1-2; D may be TRBD1 (5 bases). The V and J ends lost 2 bases and 8 bases respectively, with 9 bases between them. The CDR3 runs to 12 residues. Germline V gives CDR1 LNHDA, CDR2 SQIVND (reference sequence). The CDR3 sequence is CASSIQNRGYTF. CDR3 sequence (DNA): TGTGCCAGTAGTATACAGAACAGGGGCTACACCTTC.

This clone was recorded a few times. The rearrangement links TRBV5-3 to TRBJ2-2, with 7 bases aligning to TRBD1. TRBV5-3 qualifies as an ORF whose function is uncertain. With V trimmed by 4 bases and J by 0 bases, 3 bases remained unmatched. This CDR3 is built from 15 residues. In nucleotides, the CDR3 is TGTGCCAGAAGCCTCGGACAGGCGAACACCGGGGAGCTGTTTTTT. Translated, it gives CARSLGQANTGELFF.

This clone has only one observation. V and J are TRBV28 and TRBJ2-7, with D tentatively TRBD2 (6 bases). This CDR3 spans 14 amino acids. The V end lost 5 bases, the J end lost 5 bases, and 16 bases lay between the germline ends. Germline V lookup: CDR1 MDHEN, CDR2 SYDVKM. CDR3 amino acids: CASSPLTGVNEQYF. CDR3 nucleotides: TGTGCCAGCAGTCCCCTGACGGGAGTCAACGAGCAGTACTTC.

The chain recombines TRBV11-1 with TRBJ2-1; TRBD1 matches at 8 bases. V lost 4 bases and J lost 3; bases outside the gene matches: 5. The CDR3 is made up of 15 amino acids. Per the germline V gene, CDR1 is SGHAT and CDR2 is FQDESV (reference sequence). CDR3 loop: CASSSGTGDYNEQFF. The DNA for the CDR3 is TGTGCCAGCAGCTCCGGGACAGGCGACTACAATGAGCAGTTCTTC. The variable domain in full, completed from reference TRBV11-1 and TRBJ2-1, reads EAEVAQSPRYKITEKSQAVAFWCDPISGHATLYWYRQILGQGPELLVQFQDESVVDDSQLPKDRFSAERLKGVDSTLKIQPAELGDSAMYLCASSSGTGDYNEQFFGPGTRLTVL.

There are a few counts of this clone. The chain has TRBV6-6 and TRBJ2-7; D is possibly TRBD2 (6 bases). V dropped 6 bases and J dropped 2 bases, with 14 bases sitting between them. The germline V gene has CDR1 MNHNY and CDR2 SVGAGI (reference sequence). This CDR3 contains 14 residues. The CDR3 DNA reads TGTGCCAGCAGGTCAGGCGGGGCCACCTACGAGCAGTACTTC. Translation: CASRSGGATYEQYF.

The genes are TRBV19 and TRBJ1-2; no clear D gene. Per germline, CDR1 LNHDA and CDR2 SQIVND (reference sequence). V lost 5 bases, J lost 2 bases, and 12 bases lay in between. This CDR3 region has 14 residues. Written as DNA, the CDR3 is TGTGCCAGTAGTCGGAGGACGGACAACTATGGCTACACCTTC. Amino acid sequence: CASSRRTDNYGYTF.

This chain connects TRBV7-9 to TRBJ2-2; 7 nucleotides match TRBD2. Per germline, CDR1 SEHNR and CDR2 FQNEAQ (reference sequence). J was trimmed by 3 bases and V by 1 base; bases with no gene match: 11. The CDR3 extends over 18 amino acids. This CDR3 reads CASSLGLAGLADTGELFF. CDR3 bases: TGTGCCAGCAGCTTAGGCTTGGCGGGCCTAGCGGACACCGGGGAGCTGTTTTTT.

The J gene is TRBJ1-6, the V gene TRBV5-4, with D unclear. V was shortened by 2 bases and J by 7 bases, with 4 bases between the two germline ends. Germline lookup yields CDR1 SGHNT and CDR2 YYREEE (reference sequence). The CDR3 sequence is 12 residues long. CDR3 loop: CASSFRNSPLHF. In nucleotides, the CDR3 is TGTGCCAGCAGCTTTAGAAATTCACCCCTCCACTTT. Using reference TRBV5-4 and TRBJ1-6 for the parts outside the CDR3, the full variable domain is ETGVTQSPTHLIKTRGQQVTLRCSSQSGHNTVSWYQQALGQGPQFIFQYYREEENGRGNFPPRFSGLQFPNYSSELNVNALELDDSALYLCASSFRNSPLHFGNGTRLTVT.

The genes are TRBV10-3 and TRBJ2-1, with 10 bases identical to TRBD1. V was pared by 2 bases and J by 1 base, with 11 bases of the junction left unmatched. The length of the CDR3 is 19 residues. Looked up from germline, CDR1 is ENHRY and CDR2 is SYGVKD. The CDR3 sequence is CAISEPTGQGTVSYNEQFF. Written as DNA, the CDR3 is TGTGCCATCAGTGAGCCCACGGGACAGGGGACCGTATCCTACAATGAGCAGTTCTTC.

The chain joins TRBV5-1 to TRBJ1-1; D unresolved. Germline V gene lookup returns CDR1 SGHRS and CDR2 YFSETQ. This CDR3 has 12 amino acids. V shed 5 bases and J shed 5 bases, with 10 bases lying between them. CDR3 DNA: TGCGCCAGCAGGGAGGGATATACTGAAGCTTTCTTT. This gives the protein CASREGYTEAFF.

This clone was seen a few times. This chain links TRBV7-3 with TRBJ1-1, with D possibly TRBD1 on 5 matching bases. Germline loops: CDR1 SGHTA, CDR2 FQGTGA. Deletions cut 4 bases from V and 4 bases from J, with 10 bases between. The CDR3 is 13 amino acids. Here the CDR3 DNA reads TGTGCCAGCAGCTCCCAGGGCGGCACTGAAGCTTTCTTT. As protein: CASSSQGGTEAFF.

This clone was seen a handful of times. V and J are TRBV7-6 and TRBJ2-1; TRBD2 aligns across 7 bases. Germline V gene lookup returns CDR1 SGHVS and CDR2 FNYEAQ. V lost 2 bases and J lost 9; bases outside the gene matches: 16. The CDR3 runs to 17 residues. CDR3 in amino acids: CASSLFPSGEPRGEQFF. The CDR3 nucleotides are TGTGCCAGCAGCTTATTCCCTAGCGGAGAACCTAGGGGTGAGCAGTTCTTC. The full variable domain, in which reference TRBV7-6 and TRBJ2-1 provide the parts outside the CDR3, is GAGVSQSPRYKVTKRGQDVALRCDPISGHVSLYWYRQALGQGPEFLTYFNYEAQQDKSGLPNDRFSAERPEGSISTLTIQRTEQRDSAMYRCASSLFPSGEPRGEQFFGPGTRLTVL.

This chain connects TRBV27 to TRBJ2-1; 13 bases are shared with TRBD2. The CDR3 totals 16 residues. The germline V gene has CDR1 MNHEY and CDR2 SMNVEV (reference sequence). V dropped 3 bases and J dropped 8; count of bases not matched to a gene: 7. The DNA of the CDR3 is TGTGCCAGCAGTTTTAGGACTAGCGGGAGAGTCTATGAGCAGTTCTTC. It codes for CASSFRTSGRVYEQFF.

The chain has TRBV7-3 and TRBJ2-5; TRBD2 aligns across 16 bases. Germline CDR1 reads SGHTA; CDR2 reads FQGTGA. Trimming cost V 5 bases and J 5 bases; bases outside gene matches: 2. The CDR3 sequence is 15 residues long. The CDR3 region has the DNA TGTGCCAGCAGCCTGGGACTAGCGGGAGGGGAGACCCAGTACTTC. Amino acid sequence: CASSLGLAGGETQYF.

This clone was counted only a few times. This chain uses TRBV5-1 with TRBJ2-1; D uncertain. Deletions cut 1 base from V and 0 bases from J, with 8 bases between. The CDR3 length is 15 residues. The V gene's germline CDR1 is SGHRS and CDR2 YFSETQ. In nucleotides, the CDR3 is TGCGCCAGCAGCTTGCTCGAGAGCTCCTACAATGAGCAGTTCTTC. This gives the protein CASSLLESSYNEQFF.

V gene TRBV28 combines with J gene TRBJ1-2, with TRBD1 matching over 7 bases. V gave up 4 bases and J gave up 4 bases; unmatched junction bases: 9. Germline CDR1 is MDHEN and CDR2 is SYDVKM. CDR3 size: 15 residues. The CDR3 region is CASSSRTGRFYGYTF. The CDR3 DNA reads TGTGCCAGCAGTTCGCGGACAGGTCGATTCTATGGCTACACCTTC.